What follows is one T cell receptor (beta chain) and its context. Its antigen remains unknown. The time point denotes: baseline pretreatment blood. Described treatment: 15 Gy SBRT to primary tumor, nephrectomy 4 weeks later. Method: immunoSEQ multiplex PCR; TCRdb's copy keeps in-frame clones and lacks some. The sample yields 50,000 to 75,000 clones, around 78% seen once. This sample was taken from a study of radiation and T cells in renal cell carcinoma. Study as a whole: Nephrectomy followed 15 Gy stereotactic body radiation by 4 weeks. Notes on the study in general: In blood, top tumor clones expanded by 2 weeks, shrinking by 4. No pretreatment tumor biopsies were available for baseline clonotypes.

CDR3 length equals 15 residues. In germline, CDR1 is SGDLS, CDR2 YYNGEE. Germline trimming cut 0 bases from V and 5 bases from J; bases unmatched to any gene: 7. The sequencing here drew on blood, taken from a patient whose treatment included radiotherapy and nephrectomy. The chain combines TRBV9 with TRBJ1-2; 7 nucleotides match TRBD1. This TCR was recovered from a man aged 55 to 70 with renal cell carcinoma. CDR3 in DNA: TGTGCCAGCAGCGTAGAAATAGGGGGCGCGTATGGCTACACCTTC. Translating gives CASSVEIGGAYGYTF.